This T cell receptor (beta chain) was sequenced during a study of CD8 T cells in cerebrospinal fluid in Alzheimer's disease. About the study: Two single-cell methods, plate-based nested PCR and droplet-based sequencing, assessed CSF clonal expansion. Findings and limits, study-wide: Healthy subjects less often had a clone of at least 3% than Alzheimer's patients. Compared with controls, mild cognitive impairment or Alzheimer's disease patients showed higher maximum CSF clone percentages.

The CDR3 sequence is 14 residues long. The V gene's germline CDR1 is SGHAT and CDR2 FQDESV (reference sequence). 10X single-cell V(D)J and 5' gene-expression libraries profiled CSF cells. Using the 10x single-cell sequencing reads, TCRdb records one entry per CDR3 protein without DNA. The listing contains more than 1,000 distinct CDR3 sequences. Frequency places this clonotype as large. What it recognizes is unknown. Sequencing was performed on cerebrospinal fluid. The chain employs TRBV11-1 and TRBJ2-5. This TCR was sampled from a human donor in good health. The CDR3 spells CASSLSATEETQYF.